The 20 T cell receptor beta chains below all came from one sample that was sequenced in a study of molecular identifiers for immune sequencing clone quantification. MiXCR, run by TCRdb on the PCR reads, gives a single entry per CDR3 protein. The repertoire holds 300,000 to 400,000 distinct CDR3 sequences, with 20% to 25% as singletons. The source material was naive CD8+ T cells from blood, with Jurkat cell RNA spiked in. Subset reported: FACS-sorted CD8+CD4-CCR7+CD45RA+ naive T cells. The receptors shown here come from a human donor in good health. Some libraries in this study had Jurkat cell RNA spiked in.

As for this clonotype: This sequence may be a read error, since a much larger clone differs from it by one base. V and J are TRBV14 and TRBJ2-3; D ambiguous. Germline V gene sequence: CDR1 SGHDN, CDR2 FVKESK. CDR3 size: 14 residues. Written as DNA, the CDR3 is TGTGCCAGCAGCAAAGATCTAGGGTCGGATACGCAGTATTTT. This gives the protein CASSKDLGSDTQYF. The full variable domain, its missing parts supplied by reference TRBV14 and TRBJ2-3, is EAGVTQFPSHSVIEKGQTVTLRCDPISGHDNLYWYRRVMGKEIKFLLHFVKESKQDESGMPNNRFLAERTGGTYSTLKVQPAELEDSGVYFCASSKDLGSDTQYFGPGTRLTVL.

This clonotype was observed at least ten times. The V call is TRBV7-9, the J call TRBJ1-2, with 7 bases lining up with TRBD1. V shed 1 base, J shed 4 bases, and the junction held 6 bases outside the gene matches. Per the germline V gene, CDR1 is SEHNR and CDR2 is FQNEAQ (reference sequence). The CDR3 length is 15 residues. The CDR3: CASSLGGGIGYGYTF. Written as DNA, the CDR3 is TGTGCCAGCAGCTTAGGAGGGGGCATTGGCTATGGCTACACCTTC.

The chain employs TRBV9 and TRBJ2-7; D might be TRBD2 (5 bases). Germline V gives CDR1 SGDLS, CDR2 YYNGEE. The CDR3 has 13 amino acids. The V gene lost 4 bases and the J gene lost 7 bases, with 15 bases spanning the gap. The CDR3 reads CASSLRTGLEQYF. CDR3 nucleotides: TGTGCCAGCAGCTTAAGGACGGGGTTGGAGCAGTACTTC.

This clonotype showed up many times. CDR3 coding DNA: TGTGCCAGCAGCCCGACACAGCATAATGAAAAACTGTTTTTT. Translating gives CASSPTQHNEKLFF. This chain links TRBV12-3 or TRBV12-4 with TRBJ1-4; D is unclear. The germline V and J ends were trimmed by 6 bases and 4 bases, with 12 bases remaining between them. The CDR3 runs to 14 residues.

The table lists this clonotype with many counts. The chain employs TRBV6-2 or TRBV6-3 and TRBJ1-6, with D possibly being TRBD1 (6 bases). Germline CDR1 and CDR2: MNHEY and SVGEGT. Trimming stripped 4 bases from V and 7 bases from J, with 14 bases between. CDR3 length: 15 residues. The CDR3 nucleotides are TGTGCCAGCAGTTCTCGGGACACTTTGAATTCACCCCTCCACTTT. It is translated as CASSSRDTLNSPLHF.

This clonotype was counted once. A much larger clone sits a single nucleotide away, making a read error possible. The conserved phenylalanine or tryptophan normally closing the CDR3 is absent here, so this likely arose from a read error. V is TRBV11-2 and J is TRBJ1-5; TRBD1 aligns across 8 bases. The trim removed 2 bases at V and 1 base at J, leaving 16 bases unmatched. Germline V gives CDR1 SGHAT, CDR2 FQNNGV. This CDR3 is built from 20 residues. The CDR3 nucleotides read TGTGCCAGCAGCTTATATTTGTCAGGGGGCAATCTGGGGAGCAATCAGCCCCAGCATTCT. Its translation is CASSLYLSGGNLGSNQPQHS.

The chain links TRBV28 to TRBJ1-1; 8 bases line up with TRBD1. This CDR3 comprises 16 residues. Trimming took 5 bases from V and 2 from J; bases not matched to a gene: 10. Germline-derived CDR1 and CDR2 are MDHEN and SYDVKM. The CDR3 is CASSTTGARGNTEAFF. The CDR3 DNA reads as TGTGCCAGCAGTACGACAGGGGCTAGGGGAAACACTGAAGCTTTCTTT.

The chain links TRBV6-4 to TRBJ2-2; 14 bases match TRBD2. Germline CDR1 and CDR2: MRHNA and SNTAGT. The trim removed 4 bases at V and 3 bases at J, leaving 10 bases unmatched. CDR3 length: 19 amino acids. The CDR3 here is CASSVSGTSGGRDTGELFF. In nucleotides, the CDR3 is TGTGCCAGCAGTGTTTCTGGGACTAGCGGGGGCCGGGACACCGGGGAGCTGTTTTTT.

Concerning this clonotype itself: A read error may be the cause here, since a much bigger clone is one base away. The chain uses TRBV6-2 or TRBV6-3 and TRBJ2-3, with a weak D call TRBD1 (5 bases). The CDR3 sequence is 14 residues long. CDR1 is MNHEY, CDR2 SVGEGT, per germline. CDR3 in amino acids: CASSYSTPRGTRYF. CDR3 bases: TGTGCCAGCAGTTACTCTACCCCAAGGGGTACGCGGTATTTT.

On this clonotype itself: A much larger clone differs by one base, so this may be a read error. J is TRBJ2-2 and V is TRBV20-1; 8 bases match TRBD1. The CDR3 is 13 amino acids. CDR1 and CDR2 (germline): DFQATT, SNEGSKA (reference sequence). CDR3 coding DNA: TGCAGTGCTAGGACAGGGGTTGGCGGGGAGCTGCTTTTT. Its translation: CSARTGVGGELLF.

This clonotype was seen only a few times. Given a much more abundant clone one base away, this may be a read error. The V and J genes are TRBV20-1 and TRBJ2-2; a possible D gene is TRBD2 (5 bases). Germline lookup yields CDR1 DFQATT and CDR2 SNEGSKA (reference sequence). The CDR3 length is 14 residues. The CDR3 nucleotides are TGCAGTGCTAGAGCTGAGCCCCACACCGGGGAGCAGTTTTTT. It yields the protein CSARAEPHTGEQFF.

Concerning this clonotype itself: This clone may be a read error of a much larger clone one base away. The chain carries TRBV4-3 and TRBJ2-1; D might be TRBD2 (6 bases). Trimming pared 2 bases from V and 12 bases from J, leaving 20 bases between. Per germline, CDR1 LGHNA and CDR2 YSLEER. The CDR3 is made up of 15 amino acids. CDR3 amino acids: CASSQQTLSGHGQFF. In nucleotides, the CDR3 is TGCGCCAGCAGCCAACAGACACTCAGCGGGCATGGGCAGTTCTTC.

This clonotype was observed at least ten times. CDR3 DNA: TGTGCCAGCAGCGGGGGTAGGGCAGCAAATCAGCCCCAGCATTTT. Translating it yields CASSGGRAANQPQHF. The rearrangement links TRBV12-3 or TRBV12-4 to TRBJ1-5, with a possible D match to TRBD1 (5 bases). CDR3 length: 15 residues. Trimming took off 6 bases at V and 4 bases at J, with 16 bases between the two ends.

This chain uses TRBV25-1 with TRBJ2-3, with D unresolved. Germline lookup yields CDR1 MGHDK and CDR2 SYGVNS. CDR3 length equals 14 residues. With 9 bases removed from V and 1 base from J, the gap between germline ends came to 14 bases. The CDR3 reads CASSGPAGTDTQYF. The CDR3 DNA sequence: TGTGCCAGTTCCGGGCCTGCGGGCACAGATACGCAGTATTTT.

This clonotype was picked up many times. The rearrangement uses TRBV7-9 and TRBJ2-7; no reliable D call. The CDR3 is 12 residues long. The V and J ends lost 3 bases and 2 bases respectively, with 5 bases between them. CDR1 and CDR2 from the germline V gene are SEHNR and FQNEAQ (reference sequence). CDR3 sequence (DNA): TGTGCCAGCAGCTTCTCTGCCTACGAGCAGTACTTC. Translated, it gives CASSFSAYEQYF.

About this clonotype itself: A much larger clone differs by one base, so this may be a read error. The J gene is TRBJ2-7, the V gene TRBV20-1; the D gene could be TRBD1 or TRBD2 (5 bases each). Germline values: CDR1 DFQATT, CDR2 SNEGSKA (reference sequence). The CDR3 totals 15 residues. Deletions cut 2 bases from V and 0 bases from J, with 14 bases between. The CDR3 DNA reads TGCAGTGCTAGACCTTACCGGGACGGCTCCTACGAGCAGTACTTC. Its translation: CSARPYRDGSYEQYF.

The chain joins TRBV7-2 to TRBJ2-5; 13 bases are shared with TRBD2. Germline-derived CDR1 and CDR2 are SGHTA and FQGNSA. The ends lost 6 bases at V and 1 base at J; junction bases unmatched: 2. CDR3 length: 15 residues. The CDR3 sequence is CASSTSGGAQETQYF. CDR3 sequence (DNA): TGTGCCAGCAGTACTAGCGGGGGGGCCCAAGAGACCCAGTACTTC.

This clonotype has ten or more counts. The gene calls are TRBV29-1 and TRBJ2-5; possible D gene TRBD2, 6 bases. The germline CDR1 and CDR2 sequences are SQVTM and ANQGSEA. The CDR3 spans 14 residues. V gave up 0 bases and J gave up 1 base, with 9 bases separating them. The CDR3, as DNA: TGCAGCGTTGAAGATCGCGGGGTCCAAGAGACCCAGTACTTC. Protein: CSVEDRGVQETQYF.

Comments on this clonotype: Just one base apart from a much larger clone, this may be a read error. The V and J genes are TRBV6-1 and TRBJ1-2; a possible D gene is TRBD1 (6 bases). V dropped 2 bases and J dropped 3 bases, with 16 bases sitting between them. This CDR3 comprises 16 residues. Germline assignment: CDR1 MNHNS and CDR2 SASEGT. CDR3 sequence (DNA): TGTGCCAGCAGTGAACGGGGGCACTTGGTAGACTATGGCTACACCTTC. This gives the protein CASSERGHLVDYGYTF.

The V gene is TRBV27, the J gene TRBJ2-7; 10 bases align to TRBD1. With V trimmed by 6 bases and J by 7 bases, 12 bases remained unmatched. This CDR3 comprises 15 residues. The germline CDR1 and CDR2 sequences are MNHEY and SMNVEV (reference sequence). The CDR3 loop reads CASRTGGSGPKEQYF. In DNA, the CDR3 is TGTGCCAGCAGGACAGGGGGCAGTGGGCCCAAGGAGCAGTACTTC.